The clone carrying this T cell receptor beta chain was seen just once. The antigen is undetermined. The data belong to a study of T cell responses to AZD1222 COVID-19 vaccine. Findings and limits, study-wide: Among the donors, most were white British and more were female, and clonal diversity was possibly underestimated. Vaccine-associated CD4 TCRs ranged over spike, dominating at 160-218 and 743-854.

Germline CDR1 is SGHTA and CDR2 is FQGNSA. The CDR3 length is 15 residues. Unmatched junction bases numbered 11, after V lost 5 bases and J lost 6 bases. Assay used: immunoSEQ multiplex PCR; TCRdb lists only in-frame clones, some missing. The table lists some 81,000 clones, 80% to 90% of them singletons, with roughly 3.1% in the top ten. The sequencing used peripheral blood, collected 28 days after the second AZD1222 dose. This receptor was identified in an adult who received the AZD1222 COVID-19 vaccine. The V and J genes are TRBV7-2 and TRBJ1-2; 8 nucleotides match TRBD1. CDR3: CASSPPPRTGHGYTF. The CDR3 nucleotides read TGTGCCAGCAGCCCTCCGCCTAGGACAGGGCATGGCTACACCTTC.